A selection of T cell receptor beta chains follows, all from one sample in a study of vaccination and CD4 T cells after COVID-19. Via MiXCR, TCRdb re-called the PCR reads, giving one row per CDR3 protein. The data show around 13,000 distinct CDR3 sequences, roughly 80% seen once. No antigen has been identified for these receptors. The sample here was CD4+ T cells from blood, cultured in vitro, taken after SARS-CoV-2 vaccination. The source of these receptors is a human donor who received a COVID-19 vaccine. CDR3s include the opening cysteine and the closing phenylalanine or tryptophan. The D gene is left open where the match is weak. Part of the rows lack a size; the others show once, few, many or a class for expanded clones.

v_call	clone_size	cdr3_length	d_call	j_call	cdr3_nt	cdr3_aa
TRBV30	.	17	.	TRBJ1-6	TGTGCCTGGAGTCCCAGACGGGGGGGACTGGGTAATTCACCCCTCCACTTT	CAWSPRRGGLGNSPLHF
TRBV6-1	.	14	TRBD1	TRBJ1-1	TGTGCCAGCAGCCCGACAGGGGCTCACACTGAAGCTTTCTTT	CASSPTGAHTEAFF
TRBV19	.	12	TRBD2	TRBJ2-4	TGTGCCAGTAGTCGGGGGGGAAACATTCAGTACTTC	CASSRGGNIQYF
TRBV5-6	.	15	.	TRBJ2-3	TGTGCCAGCAGCTTGTTCGTAGGTTTGGGAGATACGCAGTATTTT	CASSLFVGLGDTQYF
TRBV10-1	.	15	.	TRBJ1-5	TGCGCCAGCAGTGAGTTATTCGGGTTATGGCAGCCCCAGCATTTT	CASSELFGLWQPQHF
TRBV7-8	few	13	.	TRBJ1-5	TGTGCCAGCAGCCCCGACAGGAATCAGCCCCAGCATTTT	CASSPDRNQPQHF
TRBV30	.	13	.	TRBJ1-5	TGTGCCTGGACCCACAGGGCGGATCAGCCCCAGCATTTT	CAWTHRADQPQHF
TRBV14	.	12	.	TRBJ2-1	TGTGCCAGCAGCCGGGACTGGGGTGAGCAGTTCTTC	CASSRDWGEQFF
TRBV27	.	15	.	TRBJ1-6	TGTGCCAGCAGTCCCCTAGGGGAGGATAATTCACCCCTCCACTTT	CASSPLGEDNSPLHF
TRBV11-3	.	15	.	TRBJ2-5	TGTGCCAGCAGCTTAGGCGTCAGGGACCAAGAGACCCAGTACTTC	CASSLGVRDQETQYF
TRBV28	.	15	TRBD2	TRBJ2-5	TGTGCCAGCAGTTCTAGCGGGGGGGTGGGAGAGACCCAGTACTTC	CASSSSGGVGETQYF
TRBV6-1	medium-sized	12	.	TRBJ1-1	TGTGCCAGCAGGCGTGGGGAGACTGAAGCTTTCTTT	CASRRGETEAFF
TRBV2	.	15	.	TRBJ1-5	TGTGCCAGCAGTATGGGACAAACTAGCAATCAGCCCCAGCATTTT	CASSMGQTSNQPQHF
TRBV6-1	.	13	.	TRBJ1-5	TGTGCCAGCGGCGGGGGCCCTACCCGGCCCCAGCATTTT	CASGGGPTRPQHF
TRBV14	.	15	TRBD1	TRBJ1-2	TGTGCCAGCAGCCAAGATCTCTCCAGGGGGTATGGCTACACCTTC	CASSQDLSRGYGYTF
TRBV20-1	few	17	.	TRBJ2-7	TGCAGTGCTAGAGATGCTCGGAGGGACACAACTAGCCACGGGCAGTACTTC	CSARDARRDTTSHGQYF
TRBV6-1	once	15	TRBD2	TRBJ2-7	TGTGCCAGCAGGACTCCGGGACTAGCATGGGACGAGCAGTACTTC	CASRTPGLAWDEQYF
TRBV2	.	15	.	TRBJ1-2	TGTGCCAGCAGCCAGGCCGGGGAGGGGGGCTATGGCTACACCTTC	CASSQAGEGGYGYTF